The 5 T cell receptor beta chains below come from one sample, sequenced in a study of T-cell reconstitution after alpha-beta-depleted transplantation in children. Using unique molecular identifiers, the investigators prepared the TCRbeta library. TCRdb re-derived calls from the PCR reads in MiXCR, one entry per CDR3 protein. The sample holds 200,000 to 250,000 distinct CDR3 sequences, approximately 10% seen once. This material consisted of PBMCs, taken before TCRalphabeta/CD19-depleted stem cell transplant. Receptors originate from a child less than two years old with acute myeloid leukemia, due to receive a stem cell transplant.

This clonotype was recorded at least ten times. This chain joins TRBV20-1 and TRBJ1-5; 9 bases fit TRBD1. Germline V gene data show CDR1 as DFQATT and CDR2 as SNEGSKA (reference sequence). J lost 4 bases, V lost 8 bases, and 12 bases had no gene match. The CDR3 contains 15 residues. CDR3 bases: TGCAGTACCCGACATCCCGGGACAGGGAATCAGCCCCAGCATTTT. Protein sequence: CSTRHPGTGNQPQHF.

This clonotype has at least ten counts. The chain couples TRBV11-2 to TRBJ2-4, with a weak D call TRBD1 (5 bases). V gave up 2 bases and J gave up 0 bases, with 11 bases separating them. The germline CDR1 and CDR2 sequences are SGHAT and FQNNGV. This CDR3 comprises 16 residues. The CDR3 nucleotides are TGTGCCAGCAGCTTATGGGCAGGGATAGCCAAAAACATTCAGTACTTC. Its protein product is CASSLWAGIAKNIQYF. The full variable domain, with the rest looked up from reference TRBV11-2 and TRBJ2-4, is EAGVAQSPRYKIIEKRQSVAFWCNPISGHATLYWYQQILGQGPKLLIQFQNNGVVDDSQLPKDRFSAERLKGVDSTLKIQPAKLEDSAVYLCASSLWAGIAKNIQYFGAGTRLSVL.

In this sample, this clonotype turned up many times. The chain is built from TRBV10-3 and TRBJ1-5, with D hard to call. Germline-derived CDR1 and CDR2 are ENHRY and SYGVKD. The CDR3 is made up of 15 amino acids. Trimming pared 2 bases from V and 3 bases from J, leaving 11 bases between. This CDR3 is CAISEAGRYNQPQHF. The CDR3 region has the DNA TGTGCCATCAGTGAGGCGGGGAGGTACAATCAGCCCCAGCATTTT.

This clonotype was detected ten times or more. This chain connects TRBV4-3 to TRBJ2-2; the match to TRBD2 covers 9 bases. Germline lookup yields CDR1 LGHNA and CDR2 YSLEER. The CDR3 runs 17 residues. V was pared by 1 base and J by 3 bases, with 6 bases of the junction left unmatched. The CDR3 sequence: CASSQVWLAGHTGELFF. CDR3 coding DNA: TGCGCCAGCAGCCAAGTCTGGCTAGCGGGGCACACCGGGGAGCTGTTTTTT.

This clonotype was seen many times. CDR3 residues: CASSSRLSGAGYTF. For the CDR3, the DNA is TGTGCCAGCAGCTCCCGGCTGTCCGGGGCTGGCTACACCTTC. The chain has TRBV7-6 and TRBJ1-2; perhaps TRBD1 as D (5 bases). The CDR3 loop spans 14 amino acids. From germline, CDR1 is SGHVS and CDR2 FNYEAQ. Deletions cut 4 bases from V and 7 bases from J, with 16 bases between.